Listed here are 15 T cell receptor beta chains from one sample, sequenced in a study of B cell selection in AIRE deficiency. CD4+CD127+ cells were sorted as the conventional CD4 T cells. Clones were read by immunoSEQ multiplex PCR, and TCRdb kept only the in-frame ones, dropping some. The sample shows tens of thousands of clones, roughly 97% of them seen only once. The specimen sequenced was conventional CD4+ T cells sorted from PBMCs. These receptors were collected from a human donor with AIRE deficiency.

The chain joins TRBV7-9 to TRBJ2-5, with TRBD2 matching over 10 bases. The CDR3 extends over 18 amino acids. The V segment lost 5 bases and the J segment 1 base; nucleotides outside the gene matches: 13. Germline V lookup: CDR1 SEHNR, CDR2 FQNEAQ (reference sequence). The CDR3 DNA reads as TGTGCCAGCAGCCGTGGACTAGCGGAAAGAGCTACCCAAGAGACCCAGTACTTC. It translates to CASSRGLAERATQETQYF. Looking up the rest from reference TRBV7-9 and TRBJ2-5 gives the full variable domain: DTGVSQNPRHKITKRGQNVTFRCDPISEHNRLYWYRQTLGQGPEFLTYFQNEAQLEKSRLLSDRFSAERPKGSFSTLEIQRTEQGDSAMYLCASSRGLAERATQETQYFGPGTRLLVL.

CDR3 region: CAISDRGRASGNYNEQFF. Here the CDR3 DNA reads TGTGCCATCAGTGATCGGGGGAGGGCTAGCGGGAACTACAATGAGCAGTTCTTC. This chain uses TRBV10-3 with TRBJ2-1, with TRBD2 matching over 9 bases. The germline V gene encodes CDR1 ENHRY and CDR2 SYGVKD. This CDR3 has 18 amino acids. With V trimmed by 3 bases and J by 3 bases, 12 bases remained unmatched.

CDR3 sequence (DNA): TGTGCCAGTAGTATAGGACAGGGATACTCTGGGGCCAACGTCCTGACTTTC. Translation gives CASSIGQGYSGANVLTF. The rearrangement links TRBV19 to TRBJ2-6; TRBD1 matches at 7 bases. V shed 1 base and J 0 bases; nucleotides not matched to a gene: 3. The CDR3 consists of 17 residues. Germline lookup yields CDR1 LNHDA and CDR2 SQIVND (reference sequence).

The chain uses TRBV6-5 and TRBJ2-7; tentatively, D is TRBD2 (7 bases). Germline-derived CDR1 and CDR2 are MNHEY and SVGAGI. V dropped 2 bases and J dropped 7 bases, with 18 bases sitting between them. This CDR3 comprises 15 residues. In DNA, the CDR3 is TGTGCCAGCAGTTACGCGGGGGCGCTTGCGTGGGAGCAGTACTTC. As protein: CASSYAGALAWEQYF.

The V call is TRBV6-5, the J call TRBJ2-7; TRBD2 might be the D (5 bases). Trimming removed 5 bases at V and 5 bases at J, with 7 bases between. This CDR3 has 11 amino acids. The germline V gene encodes CDR1 MNHEY and CDR2 SVGAGI. CDR3 coding DNA: TGTGCCAGCAGTATCGGGGACGAGCAGTACTTC. Protein product: CASSIGDEQYF.

V is TRBV11-2 and J is TRBJ2-3, with TRBD2 matching 9 bases. The CDR3 has 18 residues. Germline V gene data show CDR1 as SGHAT and CDR2 as FQNNGV. Germline trimming cut 2 bases from V and 3 bases from J; bases unmatched to any gene: 12. Here the CDR3 DNA reads TGTGCCAGCAGCTTATGGGGGCGGGAGGGCCAGGTAACAGATACGCAGTATTTT. Its protein is CASSLWGREGQVTDTQYF. Filled out from reference TRBV11-2 and TRBJ2-3, the complete variable domain reads EAGVAQSPRYKIIEKRQSVAFWCNPISGHATLYWYQQILGQGPKLLIQFQNNGVVDDSQLPKDRFSAERLKGVDSTLKIQPAKLEDSAVYLCASSLWGREGQVTDTQYFGPGTRLTVL.

The chain combines TRBV7-2 with TRBJ2-7, with D possibly being TRBD1 (5 bases). The germline CDR1 and CDR2 sequences are SGHTA and FQGNSA. V shed 1 base and J shed 2 bases, with 9 bases lying between them. CDR3 length equals 14 residues. CDR3 loop: CASSLERQTYEQYF. The CDR3 DNA reads as TGTGCCAGCAGCTTAGAGCGACAGACCTACGAGCAGTACTTC.

The J gene is TRBJ2-3, the V gene TRBV7-2; TRBD2 aligns across 9 bases. The CDR3 runs 18 residues. Looked up from germline, CDR1 is SGHTA and CDR2 is FQGNSA. With 5 bases clipped from V and 2 bases from J, the junction kept 14 bases outside the gene matches. The CDR3 sequence: CASSLTVGLAITTDTQYF. DNA for the CDR3: TGTGCCAGCAGCCTTACCGTTGGACTAGCGATAACCACAGATACGCAGTATTTT.

This rearrangement joins TRBV27 to TRBJ1-5; 7 nucleotides match TRBD1. CDR3 length: 15 amino acids. Trimming took 5 bases from V and 0 from J; bases not matched to a gene: 4. Germline CDR1 and CDR2: MNHEY and SMNVEV (reference sequence). For the CDR3, the DNA is TGTGCCAGCAGTCCCCGGGACAGTAGCAATCAGCCCCAGCATTTT. As protein: CASSPRDSSNQPQHF.

The rearrangement uses TRBV5-1 and TRBJ2-2; tentatively, D is TRBD1 (6 bases). The CDR3 runs to 14 residues. V was cut by 5 bases and J by 3 bases, with 11 bases left in between. Germline CDR1 SGHRS, CDR2 YFSETQ. CDR3 region: CASRFRGDTGELFF. Here the CDR3 DNA reads TGCGCCAGCAGGTTCAGGGGCGACACCGGGGAGCTGTTTTTT.

The rearrangement uses TRBV6-1 and TRBJ1-5, with 10 bases matching TRBD1. Germline V gene data show CDR1 as MNHNS and CDR2 as SASEGT. Trimming took 1 base from V and 15 from J; bases not matched to a gene: 12. The CDR3 is 15 amino acids. Here the CDR3 DNA reads TGTGCCAGCAGTGAAGGACCAGGGACAGGGGTGGGTGGGCATTTT. Translated, it gives CASSEGPGTGVGGHF.

This chain links TRBV6-1 with TRBJ2-4; 11 positions agree with TRBD2. V trimming: 2 bases; J trimming: 0 bases; junction bases outside the gene matches: 12. The CDR3 length is 20 residues. CDR1 MNHNS and CDR2 SASEGT come from the germline V gene. CDR3: CASSEWLAGGSAIAKNIQYF. DNA of the CDR3: TGTGCCAGCAGTGAATGGCTAGCGGGAGGATCAGCAATAGCCAAAAACATTCAGTACTTC.

The chain carries TRBV5-1 and TRBJ1-1; 7 bases fit TRBD1. Germline assignment: CDR1 SGHRS and CDR2 YFSETQ. The V segment lost 1 base and the J segment 6 bases; nucleotides outside the gene matches: 9. This CDR3 has 15 residues. CDR3 amino acids: CASSLSLLGGPEAFF. CDR3 DNA: TGCGCCAGCAGCTTGAGTCTGTTAGGGGGCCCTGAAGCTTTCTTT.

This clone has only one observation. This chain links TRBV4-3 with TRBJ1-2, with D maybe TRBD1 (5 bases). The CDR3 spans 15 residues. The V end lost 0 bases, the J end lost 5 bases, and 13 bases lay between the germline ends. Germline loops: CDR1 LGHNA, CDR2 YSLEER. CDR3 sequence (DNA): TGCGCCAGCAGCCAAGAGGTTTCAGGGAGTTATGGCTACACCTTC. Translation gives CASSQEVSGSYGYTF.

Here the CDR3 DNA reads TGTGCCAGCAGTGGGGGACAGGGCCTCGGGACTCGTCGCGAGCAGTACTTC. Protein sequence: CASSGGQGLGTRREQYF. This chain joins TRBV6-1 and TRBJ2-7; TRBD1 matches at 9 bases. V shed 4 bases and J 6 bases; nucleotides not matched to a gene: 16. The CDR3 spans 17 residues. In germline, CDR1 is MNHNS, CDR2 SASEGT.